A selection of T cell receptor beta chains follows, all from one sample in a study of CD8 T cells in ankylosing spondylitis. A single record per CDR3 protein comes from TCRdb applying MiXCR to the 5' RACE reads. The table shows approximately 540,000 distinct CDR3 sequences, with more than 9.5% occurring only once. Sequencing was performed on blood, either unsorted or a sorted T cell fraction (not recorded which). Receptors originate from a male donor with ankylosing spondylitis. CDR3s include the opening cysteine and the closing phenylalanine or tryptophan. Fields, in order: D gene, J gene, clone size, V gene, CDR3 DNA, CDR3 protein. A D gene is named only where the DNA matches it firmly. Not all rows give a size; the values are once, few, many and, for expanded clones, a class.

d_call: TRBD2; j_call: TRBJ2-7; clone_size: -; v_call: TRBV20-1; cdr3_nt: TGCAGTGCCCGGACTAGTTGGGCAGTTTACTTC; cdr3_aa: CSARTSWAVYF
d_call: TRBD1; j_call: TRBJ1-1; clone_size: few; v_call: TRBV20-1; cdr3_nt: TGCAGTGCCCCGCCTGCGAGGGGGCTCGGGGCTGAAGCTTTCTTT; cdr3_aa: CSAPPARGLGAEAFF
d_call: -; j_call: TRBJ2-1; clone_size: many; v_call: TRBV5-5; cdr3_nt: TGTGCCAGCAGCTCGACCTGGGGGGCAAATGAGCAGTTCTTC; cdr3_aa: CASSSTWGANEQFF
d_call: -; j_call: TRBJ2-3; clone_size: many; v_call: TRBV29-1; cdr3_nt: TGCAGCGTTGAAAAATCTCCAGATACGCAGTATTTT; cdr3_aa: CSVEKSPDTQYF
d_call: TRBD1; j_call: TRBJ2-1; clone_size: -; v_call: TRBV3-1; cdr3_nt: TGTGCCAGCAGCCTCGGCGGACAGGGGCAATATGAGCAGTTCTTC; cdr3_aa: CASSLGGQGQYEQFF
d_call: TRBD2; j_call: TRBJ2-7; clone_size: -; v_call: TRBV12-3/TRBV12-4; cdr3_nt: TGTGCCAGCAGCCAGCGGGAGGGGTCCTACGAGCAGTACTTC; cdr3_aa: CASSQREGSYEQYF
d_call: TRBD1; j_call: TRBJ2-7; clone_size: few; v_call: TRBV27; cdr3_nt: TGTGCCAGCAGTTCAAGCGGACAGGTGTGGTACGAGCAGTACTTC; cdr3_aa: CASSSSGQVWYEQYF
d_call: -; j_call: TRBJ1-6; clone_size: few; v_call: TRBV5-1; cdr3_nt: TGCGCCAGCAGCCCCCAACAGGCGAGCTCCTATAATTCACCCCTCCACTTT; cdr3_aa: CASSPQQASSYNSPLHF
d_call: TRBD1; j_call: TRBJ1-2; clone_size: once; v_call: TRBV18; cdr3_nt: TGTGCCAGCTCCCCAGGGGGGACAGCTAACTATGGCTACACCTTC; cdr3_aa: CASSPGGTANYGYTF
d_call: TRBD1; j_call: TRBJ2-3; clone_size: few; v_call: TRBV6-1; cdr3_nt: TGTGCCAGCAGTCCGCAGGGGGCGGGCCCCTGGGGCACAGATACGCAGTATTTT; cdr3_aa: CASSPQGAGPWGTDTQYF
d_call: -; j_call: TRBJ1-5; clone_size: -; v_call: TRBV20-1; cdr3_nt: TGCAGTGCTAAAAAGCTTAGCAATCAGCCCCAGCATTTT; cdr3_aa: CSAKKLSNQPQHF
d_call: -; j_call: TRBJ2-2; clone_size: -; v_call: TRBV12-3/TRBV12-4; cdr3_nt: TGTGCCGGGAGACGGGCTAGCGCTAACACCGGGGAGCTGTTTTTT; cdr3_aa: CAGRRASANTGELFF
d_call: -; j_call: TRBJ2-7; clone_size: -; v_call: TRBV10-2; cdr3_nt: TGCGCCAGCACAATAAAGGCCGACTACGAGCAGTACTTC; cdr3_aa: CASTIKADYEQYF
d_call: -; j_call: TRBJ2-4; clone_size: -; v_call: TRBV27; cdr3_nt: TGTGCCAGCAGTTTATCAGCAAAAAACATTCAGTACTTC; cdr3_aa: CASSLSAKNIQYF
d_call: TRBD2; j_call: TRBJ2-5; clone_size: -; v_call: TRBV3-1; cdr3_nt: TGTGCCAGCAGCCGAACCAAATCGACGGCGGGGGATAGAGAGACCCAGTACTTC; cdr3_aa: CASSRTKSTAGDRETQYF
d_call: TRBD2; j_call: TRBJ2-2; clone_size: -; v_call: TRBV12-3/TRBV12-4; cdr3_nt: TGTGCCAGCAGCTCTTCCCCTCCTAGCGGGAGCACCGGGGAGCTGTTTTTT; cdr3_aa: CASSSSPPSGSTGELFF
d_call: -; j_call: TRBJ2-3; clone_size: -; v_call: TRBV4-1; cdr3_nt: TGCGCCAGCAGCCAAGGGGGCAGGGCCACAGATACGCAGTATTTT; cdr3_aa: CASSQGGRATDTQYF
d_call: TRBD1; j_call: TRBJ1-2; clone_size: few; v_call: TRBV20-1; cdr3_nt: TGCAGCCCCTCGGGGACAGGGGGCACCTATGGCTACACCTTC; cdr3_aa: CSPSGTGGTYGYTF
d_call: -; j_call: TRBJ2-2; clone_size: few; v_call: TRBV2; cdr3_nt: TGTGCCAGCAGGCTGTCGATCCCTCTCGCCGGGGAGCTGTTTTTT; cdr3_aa: CASRLSIPLAGELFF
d_call: -; j_call: TRBJ2-1; clone_size: few; v_call: TRBV5-4; cdr3_nt: TGTGCCAGCAAGGAACTCTCCTACAATGAGCAGTTCTTC; cdr3_aa: CASKELSYNEQFF
d_call: TRBD1; j_call: TRBJ1-2; clone_size: few; v_call: TRBV5-1; cdr3_nt: TGCGCCAGCAGCCCCGGGACGACAGGGGGAATAGGTGGCTACACCTTC; cdr3_aa: CASSPGTTGGIGGYTF
d_call: -; j_call: TRBJ1-2; clone_size: few; v_call: TRBV14; cdr3_nt: TGTGCCAGCAGCCAGAGTCTCAACTATGGCTACACCTTC; cdr3_aa: CASSQSLNYGYTF
d_call: -; j_call: TRBJ2-2; clone_size: -; v_call: TRBV9; cdr3_nt: TGTGCCAGCAGCGTTGGGGGCGCCGACGGGGAGCTGTTTTTT; cdr3_aa: CASSVGGADGELFF
d_call: -; j_call: TRBJ2-1; clone_size: -; v_call: TRBV20-1; cdr3_nt: TGCAGTGCTAGGGCCGGGACCGATATTAATGAGCAGTTCTTC; cdr3_aa: CSARAGTDINEQFF
d_call: -; j_call: TRBJ2-2; clone_size: few; v_call: TRBV24-1; cdr3_nt: TGTGCCACCAGTGATTTTCCAATCACCAGGGACACCGGGGAGCTGTTTTTT; cdr3_aa: CATSDFPITRDTGELFF
d_call: TRBD1; j_call: TRBJ2-5; clone_size: few; v_call: TRBV3-1; cdr3_nt: TGTGCCAGCAGCCATTGGGACAGGGAAGAGACCCAGTACTTC; cdr3_aa: CASSHWDREETQYF
d_call: -; j_call: TRBJ2-6; clone_size: -; v_call: TRBV2; cdr3_nt: TGTGCCAGCAGTGAAGTAAGGACCGGGGCCAACGTCCTGACTTTC; cdr3_aa: CASSEVRTGANVLTF
d_call: TRBD2; j_call: TRBJ2-1; clone_size: few; v_call: TRBV7-9; cdr3_nt: TGTGCCAGCAGCTTAACGGCTAGCGGGAGTAATGAGCAGTTCTTC; cdr3_aa: CASSLTASGSNEQFF
d_call: -; j_call: TRBJ2-2; clone_size: -; v_call: TRBV2; cdr3_nt: TGTGCCAGCAAGCGTACACGCTTCACCGGGGAGCTGTTTTTT; cdr3_aa: CASKRTRFTGELFF
d_call: -; j_call: TRBJ2-7; clone_size: -; v_call: TRBV27; cdr3_nt: TGTGCCAGCAGTTTCTCCAGGGGTTACGAGCAGTACTTC; cdr3_aa: CASSFSRGYEQYF
d_call: -; j_call: TRBJ2-3; clone_size: -; v_call: TRBV19; cdr3_nt: TGTGCCAGTGGTATGTCTGGCACAGATACGCAGTATTTT; cdr3_aa: CASGMSGTDTQYF